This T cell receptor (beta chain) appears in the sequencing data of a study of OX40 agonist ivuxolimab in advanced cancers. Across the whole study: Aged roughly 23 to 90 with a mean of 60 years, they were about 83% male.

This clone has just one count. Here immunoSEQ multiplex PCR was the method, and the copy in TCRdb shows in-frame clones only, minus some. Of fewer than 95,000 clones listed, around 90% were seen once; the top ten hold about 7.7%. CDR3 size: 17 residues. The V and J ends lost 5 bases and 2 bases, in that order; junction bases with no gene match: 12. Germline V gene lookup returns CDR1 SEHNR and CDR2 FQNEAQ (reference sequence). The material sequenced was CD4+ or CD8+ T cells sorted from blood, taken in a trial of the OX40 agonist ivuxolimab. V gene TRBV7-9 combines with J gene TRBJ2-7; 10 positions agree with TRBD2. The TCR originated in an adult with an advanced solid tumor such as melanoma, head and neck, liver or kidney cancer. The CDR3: CASSHWPSGGNAYEQYF. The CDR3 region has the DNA TGTGCCAGCAGCCACTGGCCTAGCGGGGGCAACGCCTACGAGCAGTACTTC.